This T cell receptor beta chain was observed in a study of blood T cell repertoires in COVID-19. Study-wide background: The samples span acute and convalescent COVID-19 from the United States, Italy and Spain. Sample material is recorded as cDNA or gDNA derived from T cells, B-cell-depleted T cells, or PBMCs.

Per the original methods: Estimation of nucleated cell counts relied on the amplification of reference gene primers. The assay was immunoSEQ multiplex PCR, and TCRdb's table has in-frame clones only and misses some. V and J calls and clone size come straight from that table; D and trimming were deduced from the DNA. The sample lists some 76,000 clones; approximately 84% were seen once. Patients at the Seattle site were enrolled during active infection and followed longitudinally. The sample was peripheral blood. The receptor was derived from a man aged 45 to 65 with COVID-19, enrolled during active disease.

The CDR3 nucleotides read TGTGCCAGCCAGGACAGGGGAGATCAGCCCCAGCATTTT. Translating it yields CASQDRGDQPQHF. The chain is built from TRBV19 and TRBJ1-5; 9 bases fit TRBD1. The CDR3 extends over 13 amino acids. Germline-derived CDR1 and CDR2 are LNHDA and SQIVND (reference sequence). V lost 9 bases to trimming and J lost 5 bases; unmatched junction nucleotides: 5. The full variable domain, with the rest looked up from reference TRBV19 and TRBJ1-5, is DGGITQSPKYLFRKEGQNVTLSCEQNLNHDAMYWYRQDPGQGLRLIYYSQIVNDFQKGDIAEGYSVSREKKESFPLTVTSAQKNPTAFYLCASQDRGDQPQHFGDGTRLSIL.